These 24 T cell receptor beta chains were sequenced from one sample in a study of T cell changes during pregnancy in multiple sclerosis. TCRdb's copy holds only in-frame clones and misses some; the assay was immunoSEQ multiplex PCR. This table holds about 35,000 clones, 90% to 95% found once. Source: CD4+ T cells from peripheral blood mononuclear cells, taken in the first trimester of pregnancy. The source of these receptors is a female donor with multiple sclerosis, enrolled in a pregnancy study.

V usage is TRBV28 and J usage is TRBJ2-4; TRBD1 agrees at 12 bases. The J segment lost 8 bases and the V segment lost 8 bases, leaving 1 base of the junction unmatched. In germline, CDR1 is MDHEN, CDR2 SYDVKM. CDR3 length: 12 amino acids. The DNA for the CDR3 is TGTGCCAGCCGGGACAGGGGGCACATTCAGTACTTC. Amino acids: CASRDRGHIQYF.

The gene calls are TRBV28 and TRBJ1-1; 9 nucleotides agree with TRBD1. This CDR3 comprises 16 residues. Trimming cost V 2 bases and J 5 bases; bases outside gene matches: 9. Germline V lookup: CDR1 MDHEN, CDR2 SYDVKM. The CDR3 reads CASSLGTGGRWTEAFF. Here the CDR3 DNA reads TGTGCCAGCAGTTTAGGTACAGGGGGCAGGTGGACTGAAGCTTTCTTT.

The chain links TRBV30 to TRBJ2-2; D is possibly TRBD1 (5 bases). The CDR3 has 12 amino acids. The V gene lost 2 bases and the J gene lost 5 bases, with 6 bases spanning the gap. Germline values: CDR1 GTSNPN, CDR2 SVGIG (reference sequence). The CDR3 coding sequence is TGTGCCTGGAGTCAGGGAACCGGGGAGCTGTTTTTT. Protein product: CAWSQGTGELFF.

The V call is TRBV7-9, the J call TRBJ1-2; D ambiguous. Trimming shortened V by 1 base and J by 7 bases, and 7 bases separated the two germline ends. This CDR3 spans 12 amino acids. In germline, CDR1 is SEHNR, CDR2 FQNEAQ (reference sequence). The CDR3 DNA reads TGTGCCAGCAGCTTAGATTATGTTGGCTACACCTTC. Encoded protein: CASSLDYVGYTF.

The rearrangement links TRBV10-2 to TRBJ2-5, with 12 bases lining up with TRBD2. The germline V gene has CDR1 WSHSY and CDR2 SAAADI. This CDR3 contains 16 residues. The V gene end was trimmed by 6 bases and the J gene end by 5 bases; junction bases not matched to a gene: 10. Written as DNA, the CDR3 is TGCGCCAGCAGGGACCTAGCGGGAGGGAGGGGGGAGACCCAGTACTTC. It yields the protein CASRDLAGGRGETQYF.

The J gene is TRBJ1-1, the V gene TRBV30, with D perhaps TRBD1 (5 bases). V shed 1 base and J shed 10 bases, with 16 bases lying between them. CDR1 GTSNPN and CDR2 SVGIG come from the germline V gene (reference sequence). The CDR3 sequence is 13 residues long. The CDR3 reads CAWSASLETAAFF. CDR3 coding DNA: TGTGCCTGGAGTGCCTCTTTAGAGACAGCAGCTTTCTTT.

The chain joins TRBV18 to TRBJ2-1; D not resolved. CDR3 length: 16 amino acids. Germline assignment: CDR1 KGHSH and CDR2 LQKENI. The ends were cut back, 4 bases at V and 5 bases at J, with 18 bases in the middle. Written as DNA, the CDR3 is TGTGCCAGCTCACTCCTGGCCCGTCACGAGGACAATGAGCAGTTCTTC. Translating gives CASSLLARHEDNEQFF. Together with reference TRBV18 and TRBJ2-1, the CDR3 gives the full variable domain: NAGVMQNPRHLVRRRGQEARLRCSPMKGHSHVYWYRQLPEEGLKFMVYLQKENIIDESGMPKERFSAEFPKEGPSILRIQQVVRGDSAAYFCASSLLARHEDNEQFFGPGTRLTVL.

This clone was counted once. The chain is built from TRBV7-2 and TRBJ2-3, with TRBD2 as a possible D gene (6 bases). This CDR3 has 14 amino acids. Germline CDR1 is SGHTA and CDR2 is FQGNSA. V was cut by 8 bases and J by 1 base, with 13 bases left in between. CDR3: CASVAVAGTDTQYF. The CDR3, as DNA: TGTGCCAGCGTAGCGGTAGCGGGCACAGATACGCAGTATTTT.

J is TRBJ2-1 and V is TRBV19; 7 bases are shared with TRBD2. In germline, CDR1 is LNHDA, CDR2 SQIVND (reference sequence). V lost 4 bases, J lost 7 bases, and 13 bases stayed unmatched. The CDR3 has 16 residues. The CDR3 DNA reads TGTGCCAGTAGTAGCGGGTTTGGCGGGAGAGGGAATGAGCAGTTCTTC. It translates to CASSSGFGGRGNEQFF.

The rearrangement links TRBV28 to TRBJ2-6, with TRBD1 matching over 9 bases. The germline CDR1 and CDR2 sequences are MDHEN and SYDVKM. The CDR3 length is 14 residues. V trimming: 2 bases; J trimming: 8 bases; junction bases outside the gene matches: 1. The CDR3 here is CASSLGQGTNVLTF. For the CDR3, the DNA is TGTGCCAGCAGTTTAGGACAGGGGACCAACGTCCTGACTTTC.

This sequence joins TRBV18 and TRBJ1-1, with 9 bases fitting TRBD1. Germline V gene lookup returns CDR1 KGHSH and CDR2 LQKENI. The CDR3 is 16 residues long. V gave up 4 bases and J gave up 6 bases; unmatched junction bases: 12. In nucleotides, the CDR3 is TGTGCCAGCTCACTATCTAACAGGGGGCGTATCTCTGAAGCTTTCTTT. Protein: CASSLSNRGRISEAFF.

The chain joins TRBV7-8 to TRBJ2-2; 7 bases align to TRBD2. Per germline, CDR1 SGHVS and CDR2 FQNEAQ. The trim removed 5 bases at V and 4 bases at J, leaving 7 bases unmatched. This CDR3 region has 15 residues. The CDR3 DNA reads as TGTGCCAGCAGCAAACTAGCGTCGACCACCGGGGAGCTGTTTTTT. This translates into CASSKLASTTGELFF.

This chain connects TRBV7-2 to TRBJ2-1, with D maybe TRBD1 (6 bases). This CDR3 spans 11 amino acids. Trimming left V 3 bases short and J 13 bases short, with 10 bases between. Germline CDR1 reads SGHTA; CDR2 reads FQGNSA. CDR3 protein: CASSFSQGQFF. The CDR3 DNA is TGTGCCAGCAGCTTCTCACAGGGTCAGTTCTTC.

This sequence joins TRBV19 and TRBJ1-2; D is uncertain. The germline V gene has CDR1 LNHDA and CDR2 SQIVND (reference sequence). The CDR3 is 12 residues long. V lost 6 bases, J lost 4 bases, and 9 bases lay in between. The CDR3 sequence: CASRGTIYGYTF. The CDR3 DNA reads TGTGCCAGTAGGGGCACCATCTATGGCTACACCTTC.

The chain is built from TRBV6-6 and TRBJ1-2; TRBD1 matches at 7 bases. The CDR3 runs 15 residues. Trimming cost V 6 bases and J 0 bases; bases outside gene matches: 7. Germline-derived CDR1 and CDR2 are MNHNY and SVGAGI (reference sequence). Here the CDR3 reads CASSRTGVTNYGYTF. CDR3 DNA sequence: TGTGCCAGCAGCCGAACAGGGGTCACTAACTATGGCTACACCTTC.

The sample holds a few counts of this clone. The chain links TRBV2 to TRBJ1-6; a weak D match, TRBD1 (6 bases). Per germline, CDR1 SNHLY and CDR2 FYNNEI. The V end was cut by 8 bases, the J end by 7 bases, with 18 bases between. This CDR3 contains 15 residues. DNA of the CDR3: TGTGCCAGCGGTACCTCGGGAAGGGGGAATTCACCCCTCCACTTT. Translated, it gives CASGTSGRGNSPLHF.

The chain links TRBV9 to TRBJ2-5; 10 nucleotides line up with TRBD1. The CDR3 consists of 15 residues. The germline V gene has CDR1 SGDLS and CDR2 YYNGEE. Trimming cost V 0 bases and J 4 bases; bases outside gene matches: 3. CDR3 amino acids: CASSVGRTGGETQYF. Written as DNA, the CDR3 is TGTGCCAGCAGCGTAGGCCGGACAGGGGGAGAGACCCAGTACTTC.

The CDR3 DNA follows: TGTGCCAGCAGTTCCGGGACAGGGGTTTTCGAGCAGTACTTC. It encodes CASSSGTGVFEQYF. The V call is TRBV28, the J call TRBJ2-7; 10 nucleotides match TRBD1. The CDR3 spans 14 residues. V dropped 4 bases and J dropped 6; count of bases not matched to a gene: 6. Germline loops: CDR1 MDHEN, CDR2 SYDVKM.

The chain joins TRBV18 to TRBJ2-3, with a tentative D call TRBD1 (6 bases). Germline CDR1 reads KGHSH; CDR2 reads LQKENI. CDR3 size: 15 residues. Deletions cut 6 bases from V and 0 bases from J, with 13 bases between. This chain's CDR3 is CASSRLQGSTDTQYF. CDR3 in DNA: TGTGCCAGCTCCCGGTTACAGGGTAGCACAGATACGCAGTATTTT.

The CDR3 DNA is TGTGCCAGCAGTTTGGGGGGGGGCCGGCCCTCCTACAATGAGCAGTTCTTC. It encodes CASSLGGGRPSYNEQFF. V gene TRBV7-6 combines with J gene TRBJ2-1, with TRBD2 as a possible D gene (7 bases). Looked up from germline, CDR1 is SGHVS and CDR2 is FNYEAQ. The V end lost 6 bases, the J end lost 0 bases, and 18 bases lay between the germline ends. This CDR3 comprises 17 residues. The variable domain in full, completed from reference TRBV7-6 and TRBJ2-1, reads GAGVSQSPRYKVTKRGQDVALRCDPISGHVSLYWYRQALGQGPEFLTYFNYEAQQDKSGLPNDRFSAERPEGSISTLTIQRTEQRDSAMYRCASSLGGGRPSYNEQFFGPGTRLTVL.

The chain couples TRBV4-1 to TRBJ1-3, with TRBD1 matching 7 bases. The CDR3 runs to 16 residues. In germline, CDR1 is MGHRA, CDR2 YSYEKL. V lost 4 bases to trimming and J lost 0 bases; unmatched junction nucleotides: 6. For the CDR3, the DNA is TGCGCCAGCAGCCGACAGGGATTTACCTCTGGAAACACCATATATTTT. It specifies CASSRQGFTSGNTIYF.

The chain recombines TRBV2 with TRBJ2-3; D is possibly TRBD1 (5 bases). The germline gives CDR1 SNHLY, CDR2 FYNNEI. The CDR3 extends over 14 amino acids. The germline V and J ends were trimmed by 7 bases and 2 bases, with 13 bases remaining between them. In DNA, the CDR3 is TGTGCCAGCAACTGGGGCGTCCCCACAGATACGCAGTATTTT. Protein: CASNWGVPTDTQYF.

This rearrangement joins TRBV5-6 to TRBJ1-2, with TRBD1 matching 9 bases. The CDR3 loop spans 13 amino acids. From germline, CDR1 is SGHDT and CDR2 YYEEEE. V gave up 4 bases and J gave up 5 bases; unmatched junction bases: 3. The CDR3 coding sequence is TGTGCCAGCAGCATCGGGACAGGGTATGGCTACACCTTC. This gives the protein CASSIGTGYGYTF.

The chain uses TRBV9 and TRBJ2-2; TRBD2 matches at 8 bases. The CDR3 sequence is 16 residues long. CDR1 and CDR2 (germline): SGDLS, YYNGEE. Unmatched junction bases numbered 9, after V lost 4 bases and J lost 4 bases. The CDR3 protein is CASSLSGRGATGELFF. CDR3 DNA: TGTGCCAGCAGCCTTTCGGGGCGGGGGGCCACCGGGGAGCTGTTTTTT.